The 27 T cell receptor beta chains presented below share a single source sample, sequenced in a study of T cell repertoires in ileal Crohn's disease. The repertoire was sequenced with immunoSEQ multiplex PCR; TCRdb's copy has only in-frame clones and lacks some. The table shows roughly 14,000 clones, with around 84% occurring only once. The specimen sequenced was ileal tissue. The receptor source for this set is an adult with Crohn's disease.

Here the CDR3 reads CASSLGQGGATEAFF. The CDR3 nucleotides read TGTGCCAGCAGTTTAGGGCAGGGGGGCGCCACTGAAGCTTTCTTT. The rearrangement links TRBV27 to TRBJ1-1; 7 nucleotides match TRBD1. Germline V gene lookup returns CDR1 MNHEY and CDR2 SMNVEV (reference sequence). The CDR3 consists of 15 residues. With 2 bases clipped from V and 4 bases from J, the junction kept 7 bases outside the gene matches.

This clone has a handful of counts. The chain combines TRBV19 with TRBJ2-3; TRBD1 aligns across 8 bases. The length of the CDR3 is 15 residues. Trimming cost V 6 bases and J 10 bases; bases outside gene matches: 15. Germline V lookup: CDR1 LNHDA, CDR2 SQIVND (reference sequence). CDR3 sequence: CASSLSDRVYGSQYF. The CDR3 DNA reads TGTGCCAGTAGCTTATCGGACAGGGTCTATGGGTCGCAGTATTTT.

The chain combines TRBV9 with TRBJ2-7, with 7 bases matching TRBD1. Germline CDR1 reads SGDLS; CDR2 reads YYNGEE. CDR3 length equals 15 residues. The junction had 6 bases not matched to a gene; V was cut back by 0 bases and J by 3 bases. The CDR3 is CASSVDIGGRYEQYF. CDR3 DNA sequence: TGTGCCAGCAGCGTAGATATAGGGGGCCGCTACGAGCAGTACTTC.

CDR3 sequence reads: CASSQAVRGGPDNEQFF. The CDR3 nucleotides are TGTGCCAGCAGCCAAGCTGTTCGCGGGGGGCCCGACAATGAGCAGTTCTTC. The chain employs TRBV4-2 and TRBJ2-1; 8 nucleotides line up with TRBD2. The CDR3 contains 17 residues. V was clipped by 1 base and J by 5 bases; unmatched bases: 10. Germline-derived CDR1 and CDR2 are LGHNA and YNFKEQ.

This chain uses TRBV7-2 with TRBJ1-5, with 7 bases matching TRBD1. This CDR3 is 15 amino acids long. V gave up 5 bases and J gave up 5 bases; unmatched junction bases: 9. The germline V gene has CDR1 SGHTA and CDR2 FQGNSA. In nucleotides, the CDR3 is TGTGCCAGCAGCACAAGACAGGGACCTCATCAGCCCCAGCATTTT. Amino acids: CASSTRQGPHQPQHF. The full variable domain, rest sourced from reference TRBV7-2 and TRBJ1-5, is GAGVSQSPSNKVTEKGKDVELRCDPISGHTALYWYRQSLGQGLEFLIYFQGNSAPDKSGLPSDRFSAERTGGSVSTLTIQRTQQEDSAVYLCASSTRQGPHQPQHFGDGTRLSIL.

The chain recombines TRBV5-4 with TRBJ2-3; 7 bases line up with TRBD2. V shed 4 bases, J shed 2 bases, and the junction held 7 bases outside the gene matches. This CDR3 is built from 15 residues. Germline CDR1 is SGHNT and CDR2 is YYREEE (reference sequence). This CDR3 reads CASSPGTTVTDTQYF. CDR3 nucleotides: TGTGCCAGCAGCCCCGGGACTACAGTCACAGATACGCAGTATTTT.

The chain is built from TRBV11-2 and TRBJ1-1; no firm D call. The germline V gene encodes CDR1 SGHAT and CDR2 FQNNGV. The CDR3 contains 13 residues. V dropped 7 bases and J dropped 1 base, with 10 bases sitting between them. The CDR3 spells CASTRSGNTEAFF. CDR3 nucleotides: TGTGCCAGCACCCGAAGCGGGAACACTGAAGCTTTCTTT.

The rearrangement uses TRBV5-6 and TRBJ1-1; D remains unclear. The length of the CDR3 is 16 residues. Deletions cut 1 base from V and 4 bases from J, with 17 bases between. Per germline, CDR1 SGHDT and CDR2 YYEEEE. The DNA of the CDR3 is TGTGCCAGCAGCTTGTTTGTAGTGTCCTCAGGCACTGAAGCTTTCTTT. Translated, it gives CASSLFVVSSGTEAFF.

This chain joins TRBV19 and TRBJ2-7; TRBD2 is a possible D gene (5 bases). The V end was cut by 5 bases, the J end by 2 bases, with 13 bases between. Per germline, CDR1 LNHDA and CDR2 SQIVND (reference sequence). This CDR3 contains 14 residues. The CDR3 DNA reads TGTGCCAGTAGTGTCCGGACTGGCCCCTACGAGCAGTACTTC. This codes for CASSVRTGPYEQYF.

The rearrangement links TRBV5-1 to TRBJ2-5, with D possibly matching TRBD1 (5 bases). Looked up from germline, CDR1 is SGHRS and CDR2 is YFSETQ. The length of the CDR3 is 14 residues. V was pared by 0 bases and J by 5 bases, with 11 bases between. The CDR3 DNA is TGCGCCAGCAGCTTGGTGGGTGGGGCGGAGACCCAGTACTTC. Protein sequence: CASSLVGGAETQYF.

The CDR3: CASSLGQLNQETQYF. The CDR3 region has the DNA TGTGCCAGCAGCCTGGGACAGCTCAACCAAGAGACCCAGTACTTC. The chain combines TRBV7-9 with TRBJ2-5; 7 bases agree with TRBD1. The CDR3 runs 15 residues. Per the germline V gene, CDR1 is SEHNR and CDR2 is FQNEAQ (reference sequence). The J segment lost 0 bases and the V segment lost 5 bases, leaving 6 bases of the junction unmatched.

The gene calls are TRBV5-5 and TRBJ2-7; 10 bases agree with TRBD1. The CDR3 has 15 amino acids. Germline CDR1 is SGHKS and CDR2 is YYEKEE (reference sequence). The V segment lost 5 bases and the J segment 2 bases; nucleotides outside the gene matches: 7. The CDR3 DNA reads TGTGCCAGCAGGGCGGGACAGGGGATTACCTACGAGCAGTACTTC. Protein sequence: CASRAGQGITYEQYF.

J is TRBJ2-7 and V is TRBV29-1, with a possible D match to TRBD1 (6 bases). Germline lookup yields CDR1 SQVTM and CDR2 ANQGSEA. V dropped 0 bases and J dropped 2 bases, with 17 bases sitting between them. The CDR3 covers 16 residues. Here the CDR3 reads CSVEDPPGHGTYEQYF. For the CDR3, the DNA is TGCAGCGTTGAAGATCCGCCGGGACACGGAACCTACGAGCAGTACTTC.

The V gene is TRBV5-4, the J gene TRBJ2-7; D not resolved. Trimming took 4 bases from V and 7 from J, leaving 15 bases between them. This CDR3 region has 13 residues. In germline, CDR1 is SGHNT, CDR2 YYREEE (reference sequence). The CDR3 DNA follows: TGTGCCAGCAGCCTCCCCCCTGACATGGAGCAGTACTTC. Protein: CASSLPPDMEQYF.

CDR3 in amino acids: CASSRGRSYEQYF. In DNA, the CDR3 is TGTGCCAGCAGTAGGGGGCGCTCCTACGAGCAGTACTTC. The chain links TRBV2 to TRBJ2-7, with 7 nucleotides matching TRBD1. This CDR3 region has 13 residues. After removal of 5 bases from V and 0 bases from J, the junction contained 1 base not matched to a gene. Germline V gene lookup returns CDR1 SNHLY and CDR2 FYNNEI.

The genes are TRBV5-1 and TRBJ2-2, with TRBD1 matching 10 bases. V dropped 5 bases and J dropped 7; count of bases not matched to a gene: 8. The CDR3 contains 15 residues. In germline, CDR1 is SGHRS, CDR2 YFSETQ. CDR3 DNA: TGCGCCAGCAGAGAAGGGACAGGGGAGATCGGGGAGCTGTTTTTT. Translating gives CASREGTGEIGELFF.

The chain recombines TRBV2 with TRBJ1-2; D not certain. There are 12 residues in the CDR3. Trimming stripped 1 base from V and 8 bases from J, with 8 bases between. Germline V CDR1 and CDR2: SNHLY, FYNNEI. The CDR3 sequence: CASSEVGSGYTF. DNA of the CDR3: TGTGCCAGCAGTGAAGTGGGGAGCGGCTACACCTTC.

The CDR3, as DNA: TGTGCCAGCAATTGGGACAGGGGAATTGAAGCTTTCTTT. Amino acids: CASNWDRGIEAFF. The V gene is TRBV2, the J gene TRBJ1-1; 10 bases agree with TRBD1. The CDR3 contains 13 residues. Germline values: CDR1 SNHLY, CDR2 FYNNEI. Trimming cost V 7 bases and J 7 bases; bases outside gene matches: 6.

The chain links TRBV5-1 to TRBJ2-7; TRBD1 matches 11 bases. CDR1 is SGHRS, CDR2 YFSETQ, per germline. The CDR3 extends over 15 amino acids. V gave up 4 bases and J gave up 2 bases; unmatched junction bases: 5. The CDR3 protein is CASSHGGQGAYEQYF. The CDR3 nucleotides read TGCGCCAGCAGCCACGGGGGACAGGGGGCCTACGAGCAGTACTTC.

The chain couples TRBV15 to TRBJ2-3; D is unresolved. There are 13 residues in the CDR3. Germline CDR1 is LNHNV and CDR2 is YYDKDF (reference sequence). V was pared by 11 bases and J by 0 bases, with 12 bases between. The CDR3 is CASRTESTDTQYF. The CDR3 DNA follows: TGTGCCTCCCGAACGGAGAGCACAGATACGCAGTATTTT.

The chain has TRBV20-1 and TRBJ2-5; unclear D gene. CDR3 length equals 11 residues. CDR1 and CDR2 from the germline V gene are DFQATT and SNEGSKA (reference sequence). Trimming took 6 bases from V and 3 from J, leaving 8 bases between them. As DNA, the CDR3 is TGCAGTGCCCCCCCGGAAGAGACCCAGTACTTC. It codes for CSAPPEETQYF.

CDR3 protein: CASSPGTGKVSYNSPLHF. DNA for the CDR3: TGTGCCAGCAGCCCCGGGACAGGGAAAGTCTCCTATAATTCACCCCTCCACTTT. The rearrangement links TRBV9 to TRBJ1-6; 9 positions agree with TRBD1. In germline, CDR1 is SGDLS, CDR2 YYNGEE. V gave up 4 bases and J gave up 0 bases; unmatched junction bases: 8. CDR3 length: 18 amino acids. Full variable domain (outside the CDR3, taken from reference TRBV9 and TRBJ1-6): DSGVTQTPKHLITATGQRVTLRCSPRSGDLSVYWYQQSLDQGLQFLIQYYNGEERAKGNILERFSAQQFPDLHSELNLSSLELGDSALYFCASSPGTGKVSYNSPLHFGNGTRLTVT.

The CDR3 protein is CAWSGRAGVSEQFF. For the CDR3, the DNA is TGTGCCTGGAGTGGCCGAGCGGGAGTCAGTGAGCAGTTCTTC. V gene TRBV30 combines with J gene TRBJ2-1; 8 bases fit TRBD2. The CDR3 has 14 amino acids. With V trimmed by 1 base and J by 9 bases, 8 bases remained unmatched. Germline loops: CDR1 GTSNPN, CDR2 SVGIG (reference sequence).

The chain uses TRBV5-4 and TRBJ1-1; D gene uncertain. The CDR3 extends over 15 amino acids. Germline CDR1 and CDR2: SGHNT and YYREEE (reference sequence). V lost 0 bases, J lost 3 bases, and 12 bases lay in between. Here the CDR3 reads CASSLGFPGYTEAFF. CDR3 coding DNA: TGTGCCAGCAGCTTGGGCTTTCCCGGGTACACTGAAGCTTTCTTT.

This clone was seen a handful of times. CDR3 loop: CASSSKAEGLNSPLHF. The CDR3 DNA reads as TGTGCCAGCAGCAGCAAGGCCGAGGGCCTAAATTCACCCCTCCACTTT. The gene calls are TRBV5-6 and TRBJ1-6; D gene unclear. This CDR3 is 16 amino acids long. Deletions cut 4 bases from V and 7 bases from J, with 18 bases between. CDR1 and CDR2 from the germline V gene are SGHDT and YYEEEE.

The chain employs TRBV29-1 and TRBJ2-2, with D perhaps matching TRBD1 (6 bases). Germline V gives CDR1 SQVTM, CDR2 ANQGSEA. This CDR3 has 15 residues. The germline V and J ends were trimmed by 7 bases and 5 bases, with 20 bases remaining between them. The CDR3 region is CSAKTGQQGTGELFF. In DNA form, the CDR3 reads TGCAGCGCTAAAACAGGGCAACAGGGAACCGGGGAGCTGTTTTTT.

The gene calls are TRBV5-4 and TRBJ2-1, with TRBD1 as a possible D gene (5 bases). The V gene's germline CDR1 is SGHNT and CDR2 YYREEE (reference sequence). V was shortened by 1 base and J by 6 bases, with 14 bases between the two germline ends. This CDR3 has 15 residues. CDR3 DNA: TGTGCCAGCAGCTTGCCCCCGCAGACAGTCAATGAGCAGTTCTTC. This gives the protein CASSLPPQTVNEQFF.